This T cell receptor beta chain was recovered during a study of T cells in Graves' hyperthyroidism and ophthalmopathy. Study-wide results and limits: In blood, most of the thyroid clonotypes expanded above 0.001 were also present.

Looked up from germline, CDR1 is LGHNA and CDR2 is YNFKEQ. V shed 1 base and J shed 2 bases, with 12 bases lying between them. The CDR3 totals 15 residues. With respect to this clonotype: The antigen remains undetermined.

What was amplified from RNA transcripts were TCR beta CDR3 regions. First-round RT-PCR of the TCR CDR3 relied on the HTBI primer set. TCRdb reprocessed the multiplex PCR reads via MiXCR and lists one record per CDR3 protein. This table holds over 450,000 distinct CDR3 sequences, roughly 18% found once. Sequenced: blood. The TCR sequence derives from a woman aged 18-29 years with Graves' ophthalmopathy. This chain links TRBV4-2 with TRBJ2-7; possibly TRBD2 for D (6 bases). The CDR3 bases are TGTGCCAGCAGCCAAGGCCCGGGGGATACCTACGAGCAGTACTTC. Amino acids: CASSQGPGDTYEQYF.